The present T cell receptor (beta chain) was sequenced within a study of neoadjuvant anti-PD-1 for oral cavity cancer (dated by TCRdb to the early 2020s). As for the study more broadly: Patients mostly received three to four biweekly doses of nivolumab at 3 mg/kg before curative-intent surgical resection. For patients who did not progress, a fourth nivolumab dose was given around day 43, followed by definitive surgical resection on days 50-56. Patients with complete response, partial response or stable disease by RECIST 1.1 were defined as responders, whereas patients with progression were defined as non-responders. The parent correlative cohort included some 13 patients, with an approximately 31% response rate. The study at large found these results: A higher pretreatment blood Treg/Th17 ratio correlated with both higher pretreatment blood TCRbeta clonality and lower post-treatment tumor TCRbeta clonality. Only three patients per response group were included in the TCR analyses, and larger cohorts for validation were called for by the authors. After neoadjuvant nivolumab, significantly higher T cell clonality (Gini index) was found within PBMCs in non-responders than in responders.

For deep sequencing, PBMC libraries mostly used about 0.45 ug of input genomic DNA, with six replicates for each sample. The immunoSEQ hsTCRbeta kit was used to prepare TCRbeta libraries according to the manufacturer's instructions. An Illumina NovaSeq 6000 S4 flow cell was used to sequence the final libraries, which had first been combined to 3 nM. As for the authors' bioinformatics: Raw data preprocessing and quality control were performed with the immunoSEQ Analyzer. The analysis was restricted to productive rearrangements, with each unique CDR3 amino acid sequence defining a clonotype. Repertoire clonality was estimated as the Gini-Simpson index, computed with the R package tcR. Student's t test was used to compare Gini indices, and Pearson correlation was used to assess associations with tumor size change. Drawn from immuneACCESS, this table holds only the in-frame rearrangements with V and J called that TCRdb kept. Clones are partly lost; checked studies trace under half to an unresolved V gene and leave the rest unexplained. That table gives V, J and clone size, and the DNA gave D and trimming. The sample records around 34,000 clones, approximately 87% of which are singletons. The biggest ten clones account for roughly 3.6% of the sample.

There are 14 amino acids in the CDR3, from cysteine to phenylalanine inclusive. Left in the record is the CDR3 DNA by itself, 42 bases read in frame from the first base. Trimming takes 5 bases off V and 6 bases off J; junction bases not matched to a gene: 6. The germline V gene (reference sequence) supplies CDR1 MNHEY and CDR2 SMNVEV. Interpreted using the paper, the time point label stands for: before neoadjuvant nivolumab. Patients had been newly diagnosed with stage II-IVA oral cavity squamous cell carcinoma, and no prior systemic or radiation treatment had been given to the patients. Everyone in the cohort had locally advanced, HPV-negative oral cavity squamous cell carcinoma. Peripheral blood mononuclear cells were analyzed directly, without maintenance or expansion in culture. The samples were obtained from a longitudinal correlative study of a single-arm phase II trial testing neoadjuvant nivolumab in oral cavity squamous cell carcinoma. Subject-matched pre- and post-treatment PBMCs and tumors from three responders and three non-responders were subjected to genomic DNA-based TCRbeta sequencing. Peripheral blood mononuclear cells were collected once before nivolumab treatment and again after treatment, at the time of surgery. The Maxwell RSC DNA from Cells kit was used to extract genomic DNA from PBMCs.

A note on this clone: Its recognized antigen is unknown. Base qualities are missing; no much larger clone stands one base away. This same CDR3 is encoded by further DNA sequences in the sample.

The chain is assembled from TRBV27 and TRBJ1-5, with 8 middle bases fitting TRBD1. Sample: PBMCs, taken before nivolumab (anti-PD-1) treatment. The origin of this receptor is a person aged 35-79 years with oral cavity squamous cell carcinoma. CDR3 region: CASSPQQGGQPQHF. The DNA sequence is TGTGCCAGCAGTCCTCAACAGGGGGGTCAGCCCCAGCATTTT.